The clone carrying this TCR beta chain was counted only a few times. Only in-frame clones appear in the TCRdb table, and some are missing; sequencing was by immunoSEQ multiplex PCR. The sample includes about 6,900 clones, approximately 80% of them seen just once. The sample is drawn from a study of OX40 agonist ivuxolimab in advanced cancers. Study at large: Patient treatment consisted of intravenous ivuxolimab administration every 2 weeks at 0.01 to 10 mg/kg.

Researchers took blood at baseline, on cycle 4 day 1, and on cycle 7 day 1. The receptor's source is an adult with an advanced solid tumor such as melanoma, head and neck, liver or kidney cancer. Sequences were derived from CD4+ or CD8+ T cells sorted from blood, sampled in a trial of the OX40 agonist ivuxolimab.

The CDR3 here is CASSFTGTSDEQFF. The CDR3 bases are TGTGCCAGCAGTTTTACAGGGACAAGTGATGAGCAGTTCTTC. The V call is TRBV27, the J call TRBJ2-1, with D perhaps TRBD1 (6 bases). Trimming took off 3 bases at V and 8 bases at J, with 14 bases between the two ends. In germline, CDR1 is MNHEY, CDR2 SMNVEV (reference sequence). The CDR3 covers 14 residues.